In its sample, the clone carrying this T cell receptor (beta chain) was seen a few times. These data originate in a study of blood T cell repertoires in COVID-19. Study-wide background: Researchers got acute and convalescent COVID-19 samples from the United States, Italy and Spain.

Trimming shortened V by 5 bases and J by 13 bases, and 21 bases separated the two germline ends. CDR1 is SEHNR, CDR2 FQNEAQ, per germline (reference sequence). The CDR3 has 15 amino acids. Assay: immunoSEQ multiplex PCR; the TCRdb copy retains only in-frame clones and omits some. Here the sample spans about 140,000 clones, over 75% being singletons. The TCR comes from a woman aged 50 to 60 with acute or convalescent COVID-19. The chain carries TRBV7-9 and TRBJ1-6, with D perhaps TRBD1 (5 bases). Sequences were obtained from peripheral blood. The CDR3 region has the DNA TGTGCCAGCAGCCCACCGGGGGGAGGAGGGGCGCCCCTCCACTTT. Protein sequence: CASSPPGGGGAPLHF.